Listed below are T cell receptor beta chains from one sample, sequenced in a study of T cell changes during pregnancy in multiple sclerosis. The table came from immunoSEQ multiplex PCR; TCRdb's copy has only in-frame clones and leaves some out. Here the sample spans some 60,000 clones, about 85% being singletons. Sequencing was performed on CD4+ T cells from peripheral blood mononuclear cells, taken in the third trimester of pregnancy. The receptor source for this set is a female donor with multiple sclerosis, enrolled in a pregnancy study. Each CDR3 is given with its conserved first and last residue. The D gene is left open where the match is weak. Clone size appears in some rows only: once, few, many, or a class for an expanded clone.

D	size	V	J	DNA	CDR3
NA	few	TRBV19	TRBJ1-1	TGTGCCAGTAGTACGGACGGGAGCAACACTGAAGCTTTCTTT	CASSTDGSNTEAFF
NA	once	TRBV5-1	TRBJ1-2	TGCGCCAGCAGCTTGGGACACCAAGACTATGGCTACACCTTC	CASSLGHQDYGYTF
NA	NA	TRBV19	TRBJ1-1	TGTGCCAGTAGTATTCTGGGTTGGGGAGGGGGGAACACTGAAGCTTTCTTT	CASSILGWGGGNTEAFF
TRBD2	NA	TRBV19	TRBJ2-3	TGTGCCAGTATAAATAGCGGGAGTGCAGATACGCAGTATTTT	CASINSGSADTQYF
NA	NA	TRBV6-5	TRBJ1-2	TGTGCCAGCAGCGATCCTCGGTATGGCTACACCTTC	CASSDPRYGYTF
TRBD1	NA	TRBV2	TRBJ1-1	TGTGCCAGCAGTGCACAGGGGGCCGGAGGTACTGAAGCTTTCTTT	CASSAQGAGGTEAFF
TRBD1	once	TRBV5-4	TRBJ2-7	TGTGCCAGCAGCCCCGGACAGGGGAACGAGCAGTACTTC	CASSPGQGNEQYF
TRBD1	NA	TRBV29-1	TRBJ2-3	TGCAGCGTTGAAGTCAGGGGGTTCACAGATACGCAGTATTTT	CSVEVRGFTDTQYF
NA	NA	TRBV30	TRBJ1-3	TGTGCCTGGAGTAAGTTCACCCGTGGCGGAAACACCATATATTTT	CAWSKFTRGGNTIYF
NA	NA	TRBV6-4	TRBJ2-2	TGTGCCAGTGCGGAGCTGCCGACGAACACCGGGGAGCTGTTTTTT	CASAELPTNTGELFF
TRBD1	NA	TRBV19	TRBJ1-2	TGTGCCAGTAGTATCCAGGGGGCGGACTATGGCTACACCTTC	CASSIQGADYGYTF
NA	NA	TRBV7-2	TRBJ2-4	TGTGCCAGCAGCTTAGGAGTGTCGGTACTAGCCAAAAACATTCAGTACTTC	CASSLGVSVLAKNIQYF
TRBD2	NA	TRBV7-2	TRBJ2-1	TGTGCCAGCACCCGAGCTAGCGGCTCCTACAATGAGCAGTTCTTC	CASTRASGSYNEQFF
TRBD1	once	TRBV19	TRBJ1-4	TGTGCCAGTAGTCCAGACAGGGATGAAAAACTGTTTTTT	CASSPDRDEKLFF
TRBD1	NA	TRBV7-8	TRBJ2-7	TGTGCCAGCAGCTTGGACAGGGGACGGTACGAGCAGTACTTC	CASSLDRGRYEQYF
TRBD1	NA	TRBV29-1	TRBJ2-1	TGCAGCGTTATTAACCTTTACCCCTGGACAGGGTCGTCACAGAATGAGCAGTTCTTC	CSVINLYPWTGSSQNEQFF
TRBD2	NA	TRBV30	TRBJ2-1	TGTGCCTGGAGTGCAGGGCTAGCGGGAGTTGAGCAGTTCTTC	CAWSAGLAGVEQFF
NA	NA	TRBV5-4	TRBJ1-1	TGTGCCAGCACCGTTCAGGTAGAGGGCACTGAAGCTTTCTTT	CASTVQVEGTEAFF
TRBD2	NA	TRBV4-3	TRBJ2-1	TGCGCCAGCAGCCAAGATGGCTGGCGGGGGGCCCACTCCTACAATGAGCAGTTCTTC	CASSQDGWRGAHSYNEQFF
TRBD1	NA	TRBV30	TRBJ2-5	TGTGCCTGGACGACAGGGGGCCAAGAGACCCAGTACTTC	CAWTTGGQETQYF
NA	NA	TRBV11-3	TRBJ2-3	TGTGCCAGCAGCTTCGGGTTGGCTGGCACAGATACGCAGTATTTT	CASSFGLAGTDTQYF
TRBD1	NA	TRBV30	TRBJ1-4	TGTGCCTGGACCGCGGACAGGGTTAATGAAAAACTGTTTTTT	CAWTADRVNEKLFF